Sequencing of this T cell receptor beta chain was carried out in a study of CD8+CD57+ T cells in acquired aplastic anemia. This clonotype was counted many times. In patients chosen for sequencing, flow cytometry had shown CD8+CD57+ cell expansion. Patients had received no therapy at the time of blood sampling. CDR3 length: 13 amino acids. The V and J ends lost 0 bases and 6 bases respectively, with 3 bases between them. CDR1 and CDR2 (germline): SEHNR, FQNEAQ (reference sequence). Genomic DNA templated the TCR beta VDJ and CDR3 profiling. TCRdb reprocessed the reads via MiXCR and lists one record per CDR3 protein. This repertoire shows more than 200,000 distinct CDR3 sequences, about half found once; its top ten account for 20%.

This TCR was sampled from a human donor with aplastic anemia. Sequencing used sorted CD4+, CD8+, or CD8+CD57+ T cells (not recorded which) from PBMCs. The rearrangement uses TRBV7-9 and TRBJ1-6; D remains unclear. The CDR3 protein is CASSLAGNSPLHF. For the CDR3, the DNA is TGTGCCAGCAGCTTAGCGGGTAATTCACCCCTCCACTTT.